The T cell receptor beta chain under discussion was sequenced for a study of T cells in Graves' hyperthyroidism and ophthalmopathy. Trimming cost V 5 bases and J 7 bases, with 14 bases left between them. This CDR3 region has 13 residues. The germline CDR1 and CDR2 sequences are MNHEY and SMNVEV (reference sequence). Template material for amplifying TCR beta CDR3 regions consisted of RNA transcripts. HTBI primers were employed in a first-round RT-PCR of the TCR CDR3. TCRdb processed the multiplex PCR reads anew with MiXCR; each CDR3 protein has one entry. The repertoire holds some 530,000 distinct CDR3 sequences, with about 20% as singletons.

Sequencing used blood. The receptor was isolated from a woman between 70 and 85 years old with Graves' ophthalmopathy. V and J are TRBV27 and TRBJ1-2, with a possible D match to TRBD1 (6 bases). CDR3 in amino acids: CASSPTSQGGYTF. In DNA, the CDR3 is TGTGCCAGCAGTCCTACCTCACAGGGTGGCTACACCTTC.